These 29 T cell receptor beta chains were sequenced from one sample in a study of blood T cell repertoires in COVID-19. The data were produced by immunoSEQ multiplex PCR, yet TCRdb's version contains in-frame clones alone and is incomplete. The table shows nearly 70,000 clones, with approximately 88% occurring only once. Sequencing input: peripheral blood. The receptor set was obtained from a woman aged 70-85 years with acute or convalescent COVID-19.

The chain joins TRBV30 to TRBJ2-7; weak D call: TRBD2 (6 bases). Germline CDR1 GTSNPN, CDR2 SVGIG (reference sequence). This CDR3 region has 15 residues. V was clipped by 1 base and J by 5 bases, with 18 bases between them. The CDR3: CAWSGRGLGSDEQYF. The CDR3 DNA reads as TGTGCCTGGAGTGGCCGGGGGTTAGGAAGTGACGAGCAGTACTTC.

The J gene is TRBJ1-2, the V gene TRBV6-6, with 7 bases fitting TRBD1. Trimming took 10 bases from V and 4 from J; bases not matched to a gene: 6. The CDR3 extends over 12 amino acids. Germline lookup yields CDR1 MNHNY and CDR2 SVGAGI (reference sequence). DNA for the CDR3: TGTGCCATAACCGGGACAGCCTATGGCTACACCTTC. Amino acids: CAITGTAYGYTF.

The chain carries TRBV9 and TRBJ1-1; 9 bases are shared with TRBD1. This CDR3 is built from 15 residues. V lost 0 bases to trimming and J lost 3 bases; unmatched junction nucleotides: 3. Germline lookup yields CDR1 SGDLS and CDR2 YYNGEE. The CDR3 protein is CASSVGRQGDTEAFF. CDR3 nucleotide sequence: TGTGCCAGCAGCGTAGGCCGACAGGGGGACACTGAAGCTTTCTTT.

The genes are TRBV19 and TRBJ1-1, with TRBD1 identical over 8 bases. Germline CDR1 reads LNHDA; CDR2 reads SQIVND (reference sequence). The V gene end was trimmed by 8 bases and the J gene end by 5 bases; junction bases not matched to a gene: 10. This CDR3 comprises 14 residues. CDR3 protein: CASWQGARGTEAFF. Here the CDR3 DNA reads TGTGCCAGTTGGCAGGGGGCGCGGGGGACTGAAGCTTTCTTT.

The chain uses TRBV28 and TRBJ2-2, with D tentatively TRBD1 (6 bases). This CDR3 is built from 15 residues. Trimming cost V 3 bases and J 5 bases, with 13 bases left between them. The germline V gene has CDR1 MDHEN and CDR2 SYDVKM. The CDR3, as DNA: TGTGCCAGCAGTTTGCCCAGGGGTCGGACCGGGGAGCTGTTTTTT. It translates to CASSLPRGRTGELFF.

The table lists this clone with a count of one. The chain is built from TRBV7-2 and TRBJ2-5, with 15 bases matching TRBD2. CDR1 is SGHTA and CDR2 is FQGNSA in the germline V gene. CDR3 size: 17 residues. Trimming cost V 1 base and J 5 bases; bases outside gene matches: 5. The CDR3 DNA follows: TGTGCCAGCAGCTTAGACAGTGGACTAGCGGGAGGGGAGACCCAGTACTTC. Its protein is CASSLDSGLAGGETQYF.

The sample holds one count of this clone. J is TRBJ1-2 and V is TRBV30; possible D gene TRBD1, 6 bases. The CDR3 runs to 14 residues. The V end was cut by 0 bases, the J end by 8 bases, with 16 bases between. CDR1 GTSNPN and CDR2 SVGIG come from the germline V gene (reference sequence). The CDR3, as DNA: TGTGCCTGGAGTGTACGGGGGGGCGCAGGCGGCTACACCTTC. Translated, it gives CAWSVRGGAGGYTF.

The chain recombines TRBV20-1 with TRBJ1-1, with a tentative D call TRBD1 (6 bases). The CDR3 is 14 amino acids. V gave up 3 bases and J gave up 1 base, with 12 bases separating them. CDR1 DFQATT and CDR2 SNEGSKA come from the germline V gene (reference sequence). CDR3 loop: CSASQGSGNTEAFF. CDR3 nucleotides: TGCAGTGCTAGTCAGGGGTCAGGGAACACTGAAGCTTTCTTT.

The CDR3 region is CASSYPGLAGDTQYF. The CDR3 coding sequence is TGTGCCAGCAGCTATCCGGGACTAGCGGGAGATACGCAGTATTTT. The chain couples TRBV5-4 to TRBJ2-3; 12 bases are shared with TRBD2. Germline V gene sequence: CDR1 SGHNT, CDR2 YYREEE (reference sequence). This CDR3 region has 15 residues. V was clipped by 3 bases and J by 5 bases; unmatched bases: 4. Combining the CDR3 with reference TRBV5-4 and TRBJ2-3 gives the whole variable domain ETGVTQSPTHLIKTRGQQVTLRCSSQSGHNTVSWYQQALGQGPQFIFQYYREEENGRGNFPPRFSGLQFPNYSSELNVNALELDDSALYLCASSYPGLAGDTQYFGPGTRLTVL.

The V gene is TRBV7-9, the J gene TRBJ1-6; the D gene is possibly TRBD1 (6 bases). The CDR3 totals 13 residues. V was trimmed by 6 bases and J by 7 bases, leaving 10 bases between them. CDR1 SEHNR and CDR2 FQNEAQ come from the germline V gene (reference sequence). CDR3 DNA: TGTGCCAGCAGAGTGGACAGCAATTCACCCCTCCACTTT. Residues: CASRVDSNSPLHF.

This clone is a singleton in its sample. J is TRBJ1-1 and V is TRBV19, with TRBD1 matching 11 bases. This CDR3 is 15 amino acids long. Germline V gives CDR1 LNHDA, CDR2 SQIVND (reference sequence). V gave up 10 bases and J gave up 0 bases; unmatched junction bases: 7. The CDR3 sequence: CATSDRGRMNTEAFF. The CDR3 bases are TGTGCCACCTCGGACAGGGGGCGGATGAACACTGAAGCTTTCTTT.

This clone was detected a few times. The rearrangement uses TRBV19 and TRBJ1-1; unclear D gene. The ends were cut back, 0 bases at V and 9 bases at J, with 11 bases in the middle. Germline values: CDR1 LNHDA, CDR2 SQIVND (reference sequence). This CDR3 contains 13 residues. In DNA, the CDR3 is TGTGCCAGTAGTATAGAAGGAGAGAAAAAAGCTTTCTTT. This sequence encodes CASSIEGEKKAFF.

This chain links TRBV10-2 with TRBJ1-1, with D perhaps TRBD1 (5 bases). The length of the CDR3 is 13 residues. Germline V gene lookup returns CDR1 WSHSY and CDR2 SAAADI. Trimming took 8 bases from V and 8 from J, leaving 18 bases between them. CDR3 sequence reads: CASFGPPRTEAFF. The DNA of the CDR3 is TGCGCCAGCTTCGGACCCCCCAGGACAGAAGCTTTCTTT.

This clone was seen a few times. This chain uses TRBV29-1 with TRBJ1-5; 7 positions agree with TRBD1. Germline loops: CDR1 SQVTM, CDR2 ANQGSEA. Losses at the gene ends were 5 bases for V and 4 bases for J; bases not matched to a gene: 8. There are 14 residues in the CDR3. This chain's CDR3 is CSVSGTQGNQPQHF. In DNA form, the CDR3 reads TGCAGCGTTTCTGGGACACAGGGGAATCAGCCCCAGCATTTT.

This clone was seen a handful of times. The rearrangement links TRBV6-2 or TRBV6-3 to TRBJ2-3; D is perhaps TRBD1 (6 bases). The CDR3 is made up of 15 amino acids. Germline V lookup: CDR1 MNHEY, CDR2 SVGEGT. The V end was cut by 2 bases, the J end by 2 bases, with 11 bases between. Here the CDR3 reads CASSYPGQNTDTQYF. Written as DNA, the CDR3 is TGTGCCAGCAGTTACCCCGGACAGAACACAGATACGCAGTATTTT.

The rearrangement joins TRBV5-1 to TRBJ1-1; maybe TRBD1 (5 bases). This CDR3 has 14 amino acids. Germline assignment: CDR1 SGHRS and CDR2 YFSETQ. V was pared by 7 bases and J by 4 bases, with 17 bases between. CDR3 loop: CASSTASTGTEAFF. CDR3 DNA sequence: TGCGCCAGCTCGACAGCGAGCACAGGCACTGAAGCTTTCTTT. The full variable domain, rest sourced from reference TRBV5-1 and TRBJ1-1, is KAGVTQTPRYLIKTRGQQVTLSCSPISGHRSVSWYQQTPGQGLQFLFEYFSETQRNKGNFPGRFSGRQFSNSRSEMNVSTLELGDSALYLCASSTASTGTEAFFGQGTRLTVV.

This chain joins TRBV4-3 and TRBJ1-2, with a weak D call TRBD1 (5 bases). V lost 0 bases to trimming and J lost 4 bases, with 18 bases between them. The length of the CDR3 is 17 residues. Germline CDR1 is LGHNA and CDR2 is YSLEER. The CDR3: CASSQDHQGGYTYGYTF. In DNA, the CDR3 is TGCGCCAGCAGCCAAGATCATCAGGGAGGGTATACCTATGGCTACACCTTC.

The CDR3 DNA reads TGTGCCAGCAGGGCCCTCTACAATGAGCAGTTCTTC. Translating gives CASRALYNEQFF. The chain uses TRBV12-3 or TRBV12-4 and TRBJ2-1; no reliable D call. Deletions cut 6 bases from V and 3 bases from J, with 6 bases between. The CDR3 is 12 amino acids.

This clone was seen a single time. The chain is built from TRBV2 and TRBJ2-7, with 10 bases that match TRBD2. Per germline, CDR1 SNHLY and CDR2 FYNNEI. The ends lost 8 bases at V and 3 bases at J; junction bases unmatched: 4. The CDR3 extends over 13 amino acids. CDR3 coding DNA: TGTGCCAGCCGGACTAGCGGAGTCTACGAGCAGTACTTC. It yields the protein CASRTSGVYEQYF.

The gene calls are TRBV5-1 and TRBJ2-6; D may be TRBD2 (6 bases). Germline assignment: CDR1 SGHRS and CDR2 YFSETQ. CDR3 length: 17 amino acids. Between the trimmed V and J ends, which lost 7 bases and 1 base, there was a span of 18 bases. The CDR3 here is CASSGQGLSSGANVLTF. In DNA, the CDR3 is TGCGCCAGCTCAGGTCAGGGACTTTCATCTGGGGCCAACGTCCTGACTTTC.

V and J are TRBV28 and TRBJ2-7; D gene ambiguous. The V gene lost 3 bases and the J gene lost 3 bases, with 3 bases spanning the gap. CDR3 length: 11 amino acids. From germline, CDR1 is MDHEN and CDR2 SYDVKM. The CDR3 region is CASSLRYEQYF. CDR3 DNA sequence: TGTGCCAGCAGTTTGCGCTACGAGCAGTACTTC.

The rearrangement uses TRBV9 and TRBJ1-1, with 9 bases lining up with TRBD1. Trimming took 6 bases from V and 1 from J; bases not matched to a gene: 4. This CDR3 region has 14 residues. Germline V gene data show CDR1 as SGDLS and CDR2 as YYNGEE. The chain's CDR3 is CASNTGQGNTEAFF. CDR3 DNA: TGTGCCAGCAACACGGGACAGGGGAACACTGAAGCTTTCTTT.

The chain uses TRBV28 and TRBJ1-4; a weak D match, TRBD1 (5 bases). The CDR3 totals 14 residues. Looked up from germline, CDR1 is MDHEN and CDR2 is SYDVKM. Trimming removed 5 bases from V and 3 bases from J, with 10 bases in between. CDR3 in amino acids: CASSGTGANEKLFF. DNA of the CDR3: TGTGCCAGCAGTGGGACGGGGGCTAATGAAAAACTGTTTTTT.

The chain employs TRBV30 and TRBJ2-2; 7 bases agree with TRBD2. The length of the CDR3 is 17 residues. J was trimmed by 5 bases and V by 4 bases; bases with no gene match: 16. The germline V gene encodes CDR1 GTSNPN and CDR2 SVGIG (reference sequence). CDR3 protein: CAWTGGSLDFITGELFF. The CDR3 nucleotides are TGTGCCTGGACCGGCGGGAGCCTCGATTTCATAACCGGGGAGCTGTTTTTT.

In DNA form, the CDR3 reads TGCAGTATAAGCGGGGCTGAAGCTTTCTTT. It codes for CSISGAEAFF. This sequence joins TRBV20-1 and TRBJ1-1, with D uncertain. CDR3 length equals 10 residues. Germline CDR1 reads DFQATT; CDR2 reads SNEGSKA (reference sequence). Between the trimmed V and J ends, which lost 8 bases and 6 bases, there was a span of 10 bases.

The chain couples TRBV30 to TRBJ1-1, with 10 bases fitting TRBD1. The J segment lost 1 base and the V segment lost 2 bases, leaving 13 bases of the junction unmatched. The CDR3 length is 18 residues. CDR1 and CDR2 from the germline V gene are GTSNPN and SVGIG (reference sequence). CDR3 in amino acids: CAWSQVGTGVVANTEAFF. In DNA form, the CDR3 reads TGTGCCTGGAGTCAAGTGGGGACAGGGGTAGTCGCGAACACTGAAGCTTTCTTT. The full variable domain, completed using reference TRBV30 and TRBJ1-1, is SQTIHQWPATLVQPVGSPLSLECTVEGTSNPNLYWYRQAAGRGLQLLFYSVGIGQISSEVPQNLSASRPQDRQFILSSKKLLLSDSGFYLCAWSQVGTGVVANTEAFFGQGTRLTVV.

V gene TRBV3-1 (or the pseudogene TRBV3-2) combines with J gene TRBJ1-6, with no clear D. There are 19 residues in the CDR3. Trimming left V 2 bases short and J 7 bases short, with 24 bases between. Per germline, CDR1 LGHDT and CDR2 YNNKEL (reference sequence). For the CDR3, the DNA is TGTGCCAGCAGCCAAAGTGTTTTGGGGAGGGAGATTTCCAATTCACCCCTCCACTTT. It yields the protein CASSQSVLGREISNSPLHF.

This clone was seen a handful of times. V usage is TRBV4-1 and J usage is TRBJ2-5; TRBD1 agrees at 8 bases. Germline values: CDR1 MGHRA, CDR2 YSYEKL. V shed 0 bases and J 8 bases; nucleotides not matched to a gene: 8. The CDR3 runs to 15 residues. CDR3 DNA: TGCGCCAGCAGCCAAGAAGAGACAGGGGATAGAACCCAGTACTTC. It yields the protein CASSQEETGDRTQYF.

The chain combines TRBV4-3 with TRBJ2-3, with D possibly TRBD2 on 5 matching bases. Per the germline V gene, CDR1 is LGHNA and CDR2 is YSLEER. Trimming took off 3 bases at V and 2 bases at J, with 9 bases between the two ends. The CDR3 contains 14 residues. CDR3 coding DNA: TGCGCCAGCAGCCACGACCGGGACACAGATACGCAGTATTTT. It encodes CASSHDRDTDTQYF.